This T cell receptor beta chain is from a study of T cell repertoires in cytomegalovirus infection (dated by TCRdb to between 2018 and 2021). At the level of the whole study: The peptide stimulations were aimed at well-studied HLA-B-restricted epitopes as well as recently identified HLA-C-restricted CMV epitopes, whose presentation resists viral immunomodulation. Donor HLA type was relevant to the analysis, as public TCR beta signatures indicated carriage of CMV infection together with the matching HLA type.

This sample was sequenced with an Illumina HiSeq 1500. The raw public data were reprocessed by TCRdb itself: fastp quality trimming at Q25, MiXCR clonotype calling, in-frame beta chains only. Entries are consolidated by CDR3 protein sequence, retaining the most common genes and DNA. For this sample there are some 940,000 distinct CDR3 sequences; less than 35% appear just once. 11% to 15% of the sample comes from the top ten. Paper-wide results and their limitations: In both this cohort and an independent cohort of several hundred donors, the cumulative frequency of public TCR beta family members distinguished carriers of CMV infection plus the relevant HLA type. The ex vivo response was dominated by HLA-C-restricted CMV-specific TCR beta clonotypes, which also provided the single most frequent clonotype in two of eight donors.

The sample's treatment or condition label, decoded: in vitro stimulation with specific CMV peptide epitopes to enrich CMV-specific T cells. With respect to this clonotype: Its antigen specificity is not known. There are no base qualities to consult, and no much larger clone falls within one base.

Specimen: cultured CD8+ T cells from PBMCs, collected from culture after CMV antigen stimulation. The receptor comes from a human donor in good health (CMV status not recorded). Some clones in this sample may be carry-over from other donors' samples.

The DNA sequence follows: TGTGCCAGCAGTGGACAGGGCGGGGGTACAGATACGCAGTATTTT. Its protein product is CASSGQGGGTDTQYF. Here the chain combines TRBV12-3 or TRBV12-4 and TRBJ2-3, and perhaps TRBD1 as D gene, on 8 matching bases. CDR3 length: 15 amino acids, cysteine to phenylalanine. Just CDR3 DNA is preserved here, 45 bases in frame from base 1. The germline ends are 15 bases apart after V is trimmed by 5 bases and J by 3 bases.